These 20 T cell receptor beta chains were sequenced from one sample in a study of cytotoxic CD8 clonotypes in ibrutinib-treated CLL. Data came from immunoSEQ multiplex PCR; TCRdb stores just in-frame clones and leaves some out. The sample shows roughly 28,000 clones, around 85% of them seen only once. The source material was PBMCs, sampled after 24 months of ibrutinib treatment. These receptor sequences come from a human donor with chronic lymphocytic leukemia.

The chain links TRBV1 to TRBJ2-1; TRBD2 is the table's D call and was not checked against the DNA. TRBV1 is a recognized pseudogene. The CDR3 spans 17 residues. CDR3 sequence reads: CTSSQETTSGDYNEQFF. DNA of the CDR3: TGCACCAGCAGCCAAGAGACGACTAGCGGGGACTACAATGAGCAGTTCTTC.

The rearrangement links TRBV2 to TRBJ1-1, with 9 bases lining up with TRBD1. The CDR3 contains 19 residues. V dropped 6 bases and J dropped 5; count of bases not matched to a gene: 22. Germline V gene lookup returns CDR1 SNHLY and CDR2 FYNNEI. CDR3 residues: CASSSRGTGYSAGETEAFF. CDR3 bases: TGTGCCAGCAGCTCTCGGGGGACAGGGTATTCGGCAGGTGAGACTGAAGCTTTCTTT.

This rearrangement joins TRBV19 to TRBJ2-3; D unresolved. The CDR3 has 15 residues. V was pared by 5 bases and J by 3 bases, with 15 bases between. Germline CDR1 LNHDA, CDR2 SQIVND (reference sequence). In DNA form, the CDR3 reads TGTGCCAGTAGTGGTACAGCCCAGCTAACAGATACGCAGTATTTT. Residues: CASSGTAQLTDTQYF.

CDR3 bases: TGTGCCTGGAGTGTACAGGCAGGGCTTGGCTACACCTTC. It yields the protein CAWSVQAGLGYTF. The chain couples TRBV30 to TRBJ1-2, with D perhaps TRBD1 (5 bases). With 0 bases removed from V and 7 bases from J, the gap between germline ends came to 12 bases. This CDR3 is 13 amino acids long. CDR1 and CDR2 (germline): GTSNPN, SVGIG (reference sequence).

The J gene is TRBJ2-7, the V gene TRBV19; D assignment may be TRBD1 or TRBD2 (5 bases each). V was clipped by 3 bases and J by 8 bases, with 23 bases between them. Germline CDR1 LNHDA, CDR2 SQIVND (reference sequence). The CDR3 consists of 16 residues. The CDR3 is CASSIQRRAVGVKQYF. CDR3 nucleotide sequence: TGTGCCAGTAGTATTCAACGGAGAGCTGTGGGGGTGAAGCAGTACTTC.

The CDR3 bases are TGTGCCAGCCAGGGGTTCAACGAGCAGTACTTC. Translation: CASQGFNEQYF. This rearrangement joins TRBV7-6 to TRBJ2-7, with D possibly being TRBD1 (6 bases). Germline assignment: CDR1 SGHVS and CDR2 FNYEAQ. The germline V and J ends were trimmed by 8 bases and 5 bases, with 10 bases remaining between them. The CDR3 is made up of 11 amino acids.

This sequence joins TRBV5-6 and TRBJ2-3; D may match TRBD1 or TRBD2 (7 bases each). Germline CDR1 is SGHDT and CDR2 is YYEEEE. The CDR3 consists of 18 residues. Trimming pared 4 bases from V and 0 bases from J, leaving 21 bases between. The CDR3 is CASSPTPRGGASTDTQYF. The CDR3, as DNA: TGTGCCAGCAGCCCCACGCCCAGGGGGGGAGCCAGCACAGATACGCAGTATTTT.

The J gene is TRBJ1-2, the V gene TRBV2; no reliable D call. This CDR3 is 12 amino acids long. The V and J ends lost 7 bases and 2 bases respectively, with 8 bases between them. Germline-derived CDR1 and CDR2 are SNHLY and FYNNEI. The CDR3 coding sequence is TGTGCCAGCATGGGGTTGAACTATGGCTACACCTTC. It yields the protein CASMGLNYGYTF.

V is TRBV19 and J is TRBJ1-4; the D is unclear. Germline values: CDR1 LNHDA, CDR2 SQIVND (reference sequence). V gave up 7 bases and J gave up 0 bases, with 18 bases separating them. This CDR3 is 17 amino acids long. CDR3 protein: CASTRQAGRATNEKLFF. In nucleotides, the CDR3 is TGTGCCAGTACCAGACAAGCGGGTCGGGCAACTAATGAAAAACTGTTTTTT.

This clone was seen more than once but under ten times. The chain joins TRBV27 to TRBJ2-2; 9 bases agree with TRBD1. CDR3 length: 18 residues. After removal of 1 base from V and 4 bases from J, the junction contained 10 bases not matched to a gene. Germline CDR1 MNHEY, CDR2 SMNVEV (reference sequence). The CDR3 sequence is CASSLWGRTGVGTGELFF. In DNA form, the CDR3 reads TGTGCCAGCAGTTTATGGGGACGGACAGGGGTAGGCACCGGGGAGCTGTTTTTT.

In nucleotides, the CDR3 is TGTGCCAGCAGTGAACTAAGGGGCGAGGGCACAGATACGCAGTATTTT. As protein: CASSELRGEGTDTQYF. The V and J genes are TRBV6-1 and TRBJ2-3, with a possible D match to TRBD1 (5 bases). This CDR3 region has 16 residues. The V and J ends lost 2 bases and 1 base respectively, with 13 bases between them. From germline, CDR1 is MNHNS and CDR2 SASEGT.

The genes are TRBV7-2 and TRBJ2-1, with 9 bases that match TRBD2. The CDR3 is 16 residues long. Germline V gene data show CDR1 as SGHTA and CDR2 as FQGNSA. The J segment lost 7 bases and the V segment lost 5 bases, leaving 12 bases of the junction unmatched. The CDR3 sequence: CASSETGRGGRNEQFF. As DNA, the CDR3 is TGTGCCAGCAGCGAAACCGGGCGGGGGGGCAGGAATGAGCAGTTCTTC.

This chain uses TRBV29-1 with TRBJ2-2; TRBD1 matches 10 bases. CDR1 SQVTM and CDR2 ANQGSEA come from the germline V gene. V trimming: 2 bases; J trimming: 7 bases; junction bases outside the gene matches: 7. This CDR3 spans 15 amino acids. The chain's CDR3 is CSVEIRQGADGELFF. The CDR3 bases are TGCAGCGTTGAAATTAGACAGGGGGCGGACGGGGAGCTGTTTTTT.

The rearrangement uses TRBV28 and TRBJ1-5, with 9 bases lining up with TRBD1. The trim removed 6 bases at V and 3 bases at J, leaving 6 bases unmatched. The germline V gene has CDR1 MDHEN and CDR2 SYDVKM. This CDR3 contains 15 residues. In DNA, the CDR3 is TGTGCCAGCAGAGTACAGGGGGCTTTCAATCAGCCCCAGCATTTT. It codes for CASRVQGAFNQPQHF.

This clone is categorized as medium-sized (0.01 to 0.1%). The chain uses TRBV2 and TRBJ1-5; D perhaps matches TRBD1 (6 bases). The V gene's germline CDR1 is SNHLY and CDR2 FYNNEI. This CDR3 is 17 amino acids long. Trimming stripped 7 bases from V and 9 bases from J, with 28 bases between. CDR3 residues: CASNGEAGGQTRGPQHF. The CDR3, as DNA: TGTGCCAGCAATGGGGAGGCGGGGGGCCAGACGCGAGGGCCCCAGCATTTT.

The V and J genes are TRBV4-1 and TRBJ2-7; 11 nucleotides agree with TRBD2. The CDR3 sequence is 18 residues long. The V and J ends lost 2 bases and 4 bases, in that order; junction bases with no gene match: 13. Germline assignment: CDR1 MGHRA and CDR2 YSYEKL. The CDR3 region is CASSQRVSGGAKLYEQYF. CDR3 sequence (DNA): TGCGCCAGCAGCCAAAGGGTTAGCGGGGGGGCCAAACTATACGAGCAGTACTTC.

This clone was seen once. J is TRBJ2-2 and V is TRBV5-1; 7 bases are shared with TRBD1. The CDR3 contains 15 residues. The germline CDR1 and CDR2 sequences are SGHRS and YFSETQ. The V and J ends lost 8 bases and 4 bases, in that order; junction bases with no gene match: 11. CDR3 loop: CASYPTGSSTGELFF. CDR3 bases: TGCGCCAGTTACCCGACAGGGTCGTCCACCGGGGAGCTGTTTTTT.

J is TRBJ1-6 and V is TRBV11-2; possibly TRBD1 for D (5 bases). Germline CDR1 and CDR2: SGHAT and FQNNGV. CDR3 length: 13 amino acids. Trimming stripped 3 bases from V and 8 bases from J, with 8 bases between. DNA for the CDR3: TGTGCCAGCAGCTTTGACAGCGATTCACCCCTCCACTTT. Its translation is CASSFDSDSPLHF.

Here the CDR3 DNA reads TGTGCCAGCAGCTTAGGAGGACAGGGGGGACCGTCTGAAGCTTTCTTT. It specifies CASSLGGQGGPSEAFF. The chain carries TRBV7-9 and TRBJ1-1; 10 nucleotides align to TRBD1. The CDR3 is 16 residues long. J was trimmed by 6 bases and V by 1 base; bases with no gene match: 8. The germline CDR1 and CDR2 sequences are SEHNR and FQNEAQ (reference sequence).

The chain has TRBV19 and TRBJ2-7, with 7 positions matching TRBD2. Per germline, CDR1 LNHDA and CDR2 SQIVND (reference sequence). The V gene end was trimmed by 6 bases and the J gene end by 6 bases; junction bases not matched to a gene: 11. The CDR3 consists of 14 residues. In nucleotides, the CDR3 is TGTGCCAGTAGGCACCGGGACGGGAGGACCGAGCAGTACTTC. This translates into CASRHRDGRTEQYF.